Listed below are T cell receptor beta chains from one sample, sequenced in a study of regulatory T cells in long-lasting Graves disease. TCRdb re-analysed the multiplex PCR reads in MiXCR, keeping a single row per CDR3 protein. This sample has approximately 210,000 distinct CDR3 sequences, with roughly 18% found just once. The sequencing used peripheral blood mononuclear cells (PBMCs), collected at new diagnosis, from a patient treated with antithyroid drugs. The receptors derive from a female donor with Graves disease. The conserved cysteine and the conserved F or W are not part of the CDR3 here. Clone size is not always given. Where it is, it says once, few, many or a class for expanded clones.

abundance	j_gene	v_gene	CDR3aa
many	TRBJ2-5	TRBV20-1	SGTDRQETQY
many	TRBJ1-1	TRBV5-5	ASSLANSYMNTEAF
many	TRBJ1-5	TRBV24-1	ATSDLEGGIGYSNQPQH
.	TRBJ2-1	TRBV4-2	ASSPPGRENEQF
many	TRBJ2-1	TRBV28	ASSSIAGVLSSYNEQF
many	TRBJ1-6	TRBV20-1	SARDLKPNSPLH
many	TRBJ1-1	TRBV11-3	ASSPNTGETAF
many	TRBJ2-7	TRBV29-1	SVEDTGTSGYEQY
many	TRBJ2-2	TRBV7-9	ASSPGTVNTGELF
many	TRBJ2-3	TRBV2	ARGTDSASTDTQY
once	TRBJ2-1	TRBV24-1	ATSDRLAGGPYEQS
many	TRBJ2-1	TRBV6-2/TRBV6-3	ASSELGHLDYNEQF
many	TRBJ1-2	TRBV24-1	ATSDPGTGYGYT
few	TRBJ1-2	TRBV18	ASSETGYGYT
many	TRBJ1-2	TRBV27	ASSSRLNIARDYGYT
many	TRBJ2-1	TRBV14	ASSQFLAGVGEQF
few	TRBJ2-2	TRBV27	ASFDTNTGGLF
few	TRBJ1-1	TRBV6-1	ASSDPGQGTEAF
.	TRBJ2-2	TRBV2	ASTRDLAPGELF
few	TRBJ2-3	TRBV20-1	SASVGGVSDTQY
many	TRBJ1-2	TRBV6-5	ASSYSILRSGYT
many	TRBJ2-5	TRBV24-1	ATSDFGVRGRMETQY
many	TRBJ1-3	TRBV28	ASSIHGGNTIY
many	TRBJ2-2	TRBV18	ASSRGLGNTGELF
many	TRBJ2-7	TRBV7-6	ASSDRFSYEQY
many	TRBJ1-2	TRBV2	ASRAWGARNYGYT
many	TRBJ2-5	TRBV11-3	ASSLDPGEETQY
many	TRBJ1-2	TRBV5-6	ASSFGGSYGYT
.	TRBJ1-1	TRBV20-1	SARDGRQRHTEAF
many	TRBJ2-7	TRBV10-3	AIRGQTYEQY
few	TRBJ1-1	TRBV6-1	ASSPDRDGTEAF
.	TRBJ2-7	TRBV5-1	ASSLNSAYSYEQY
many	TRBJ2-3	TRBV6-2/TRBV6-3	ASRKGQGWDTQY
few	TRBJ2-1	TRBV28	ASTVPRGSDNEQF
many	TRBJ1-3	TRBV7-3	ASSLGPGGNTIY
many	TRBJ2-1	TRBV24-1	ATSGTRYPNEQF
.	TRBJ2-1	TRBV7-9	ASSLFAVNEQF
many	TRBJ1-1	TRBV12-3/TRBV12-4	ATLLNAEAF
many	TRBJ2-7	TRBV28	ASSIGAASYEQY
.	TRBJ2-7	TRBV20-1	SASLLQGSYEQY
many	TRBJ2-3	TRBV20-1	SARDLASPIDTQY
many	TRBJ2-5	TRBV9	ASSVGPVRDETQY
many	TRBJ1-1	TRBV7-3	ASSLTYNTEAF
many	TRBJ1-2	TRBV20-1	SARDGYGYT
many	TRBJ2-3	TRBV15	ATSRTSAGGPTDTQY